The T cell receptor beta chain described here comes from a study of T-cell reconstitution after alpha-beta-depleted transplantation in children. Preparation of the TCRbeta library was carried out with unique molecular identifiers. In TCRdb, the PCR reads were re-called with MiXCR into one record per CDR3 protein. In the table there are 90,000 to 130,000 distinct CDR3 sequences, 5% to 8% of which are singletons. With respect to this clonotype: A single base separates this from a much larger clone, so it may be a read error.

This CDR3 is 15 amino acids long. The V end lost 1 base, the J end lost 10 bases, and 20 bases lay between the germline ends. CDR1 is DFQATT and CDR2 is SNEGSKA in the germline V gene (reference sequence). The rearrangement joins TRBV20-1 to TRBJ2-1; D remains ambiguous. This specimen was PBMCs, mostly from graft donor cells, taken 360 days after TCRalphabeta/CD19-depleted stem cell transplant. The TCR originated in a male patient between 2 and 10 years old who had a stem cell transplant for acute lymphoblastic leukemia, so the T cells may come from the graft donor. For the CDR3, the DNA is TGCAGTGCTAGAGTATTAGCAAGCTGGGTCGTGGAGCAGTTCTTC. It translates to CSARVLASWVVEQFF.